This record covers a single T cell receptor (beta chain). Only in-frame clones appear in the TCRdb table, and some are missing; sequencing was by immunoSEQ multiplex PCR. The sample shows 95,000 to 150,000 clones, around 89% of them seen only once. This specimen belongs to a study of control samples from healthy donors and cancer patients. Germline CDR1 reads DFQATT; CDR2 reads SNEGSKA (reference sequence). V lost 4 bases, J lost 8 bases, and 24 bases lay in between. The CDR3 consists of 16 residues. J is TRBJ2-1 and V is TRBV20-1; tentative D call: TRBD2 (6 bases). The sequencing sample was made of blood. This clonotype was sampled from a man aged 45-60 years in good health. CDR3 loop: CSANEGAGRGFDEQFF. In nucleotides, the CDR3 is TGCAGTGCTAATGAAGGTGCTGGGCGGGGCTTTGATGAGCAGTTCTTC.